The 29 T cell receptor beta chains below come from one sample, sequenced in a study of PD-1 blockade in classical Hodgkin lymphoma. Described time point: cycle 4 day 1 (C4D1), after 6 weeks of nivolumab. Each patient's relapse followed autologous stem cell transplantation, and brentuximab vedotin exposure varied. Thawed PBMCs were the source of CD4+ T cells, purified by magnetic negative selection. Sequencing used immunoSEQ multiplex PCR; TCRdb keeps in-frame clones, though not all of them. This repertoire shows some 11,000 clones, roughly 72% found once; its top ten account for about 3%. This material consisted of CD4+ T cells from blood, taken before the fourth cycle of nivolumab. All receptors come from a human donor with classical Hodgkin lymphoma.

The V call is TRBV10-3, the J call TRBJ2-3, with 7 bases lining up with TRBD2. CDR1 and CDR2 (germline): ENHRY, SYGVKD. Unmatched junction bases numbered 9, after V lost 8 bases and J lost 4 bases. The CDR3 has 14 residues. The CDR3 bases are TGTGCCATCGGACCGGCGGGAGCGGCAGATACGCAGTATTTT. This translates into CAIGPAGAADTQYF.

Comments on this clone: The CDR3 does not close with the conserved phenylalanine or tryptophan, likely indicating a read error. Because the CDR3's place on the DNA is in doubt, the DNA is left out and the CDR3 is given as listed by TCRdb. The V call is TRBV2, the J call TRBJ1-6; the table's D call, TRBD1, has no DNA check behind it. The CDR3 has 13 residues if both end residues are counted. Germline V lookup: CDR1 SNHLY, CDR2 FYNNEI. CDR3 loop: CASSENYRQGILG.

The rearrangement links TRBV19 to TRBJ1-5; no definite D call. Deletions cut 5 bases from V and 2 bases from J, with 10 bases between. Germline V lookup: CDR1 LNHDA, CDR2 SQIVND (reference sequence). The length of the CDR3 is 14 residues. CDR3 bases: TGTGCCAGTAGTCGGGAGACTCGCAATCAGCCCCAGCATTTT. Protein: CASSRETRNQPQHF.

This rearrangement joins TRBV19 to TRBJ1-1, with TRBD1 as a possible D gene (6 bases). V was clipped by 5 bases and J by 2 bases, with 12 bases between them. Germline CDR1 and CDR2: LNHDA and SQIVND (reference sequence). The CDR3 runs to 14 residues. The DNA for the CDR3 is TGTGCCAGTAGTGCCAACAGGGTTAACACTGAAGCTTTCTTT. Encoded protein: CASSANRVNTEAFF.

In this sample, this clone turned up a few times. The chain carries TRBV5-4 and TRBJ1-5; 9 positions match TRBD1. Trimming at V came to 0 bases and at J to 5 bases, leaving 3 bases not matched to a gene. The germline gives CDR1 SGHNT, CDR2 YYREEE (reference sequence). CDR3 length: 15 residues. The CDR3 DNA follows: TGTGCCAGCAGCTTGGACAGGGGGCAGGATCAGCCCCAGCATTTT. It codes for CASSLDRGQDQPQHF.

The chain couples TRBV29-1 to TRBJ2-7; a weak D match, TRBD1 (5 bases). The V end lost 4 bases, the J end lost 3 bases, and 10 bases lay between the germline ends. Looked up from germline, CDR1 is SQVTM and CDR2 is ANQGSEA. The CDR3 covers 12 residues. The DNA for the CDR3 is TGCAGCGTTGCCAGGGTAGGCTACGAGCAGTACTTC. The encoded protein is CSVARVGYEQYF.

This clone was seen once. The J gene is TRBJ1-1, the V gene TRBV27; D unresolved. CDR3 size: 13 residues. V was trimmed by 3 bases and J by 1 base, leaving 6 bases between them. Per the germline V gene, CDR1 is MNHEY and CDR2 is SMNVEV (reference sequence). The CDR3 bases are TGTGCCAGCAGTTTCCAAAGGAACACTGAAGCTTTCTTT. As protein: CASSFQRNTEAFF.

The V call is TRBV4-2, the J call TRBJ2-7, with 16 bases matching TRBD2. Germline-derived CDR1 and CDR2 are LGHNA and YNFKEQ. J gave up 4 bases and V 3 bases, and 3 bases lay outside the gene matches. This CDR3 contains 16 residues. CDR3: CASSHGTSGRAYEQYF. The CDR3 region has the DNA TGTGCCAGCAGCCACGGGACTAGCGGGAGGGCTTACGAGCAGTACTTC.

The chain has TRBV7-6 and TRBJ1-1, with D possibly being TRBD1 (5 bases). The CDR3 spans 16 residues. Trimming pared 1 base from V and 1 base from J, leaving 13 bases between. Germline-derived CDR1 and CDR2 are SGHVS and FNYEAQ. For the CDR3, the DNA is TGTGCCAGCAGCTTAGGCAGCCTAAGGGGGAACACTGAAGCTTTCTTT. It translates to CASSLGSLRGNTEAFF.

The chain combines TRBV10-3 with TRBJ1-4; 9 positions match TRBD1. Germline CDR1 ENHRY, CDR2 SYGVKD. This CDR3 is built from 14 residues. The ends lost 6 bases at V and 10 bases at J; junction bases unmatched: 9. CDR3 residues: CAISLGQGPRKLFF. CDR3 nucleotide sequence: TGTGCCATCAGCTTGGGACAGGGACCCCGAAAACTGTTTTTT.

This chain links TRBV29-1 with TRBJ1-1; D not resolved. CDR3 length: 13 residues. V was shortened by 3 bases and J by 0 bases, with 8 bases between the two germline ends. Germline CDR1 is SQVTM and CDR2 is ANQGSEA. The CDR3: CSVEVQVNTEAFF. CDR3 in DNA: TGCAGCGTTGAGGTCCAGGTGAACACTGAAGCTTTCTTT.

This clone was seen a few times. The rearrangement uses TRBV2 and TRBJ1-2; 10 bases match TRBD1. The CDR3 runs to 13 residues. The V segment lost 10 bases and the J segment 2 bases; nucleotides outside the gene matches: 4. The germline CDR1 and CDR2 sequences are SNHLY and FYNNEI. CDR3 in amino acids: CANPGQGNYGYTF. The DNA of the CDR3 is TGTGCCAACCCGGGACAGGGGAACTATGGCTACACCTTC.

This clone has just a few counts. CDR3 amino acids: CASSRQGAYNEQFF. For the CDR3, the DNA is TGTGCCAGCAGTCGACAGGGGGCCTACAATGAGCAGTTCTTC. V is TRBV6-1 and J is TRBJ2-1, with 9 bases aligning to TRBD1. V was pared by 5 bases and J by 2 bases, with 1 base of the junction left unmatched. The CDR3 has 14 amino acids. In germline, CDR1 is MNHNS, CDR2 SASEGT.

This clone has more than one count but fewer than ten. The V call is TRBV6-4, the J call TRBJ2-5; TRBD1 matches 8 bases. Per the germline V gene, CDR1 is MRHNA and CDR2 is SNTAGT. The CDR3 is 15 residues long. Germline trimming cut 3 bases from V and 4 bases from J; bases unmatched to any gene: 7. CDR3 region: CASSERQGRGETQYF. The CDR3 region has the DNA TGTGCCAGCAGTGAGCGACAGGGGCGGGGAGAGACCCAGTACTTC.

The chain has TRBV7-2 and TRBJ2-2; D uncertain. CDR1 and CDR2 (germline): SGHTA, FQGNSA. CDR3 length equals 14 residues. Trimming left V 5 bases short and J 2 bases short, with 9 bases between. In DNA form, the CDR3 reads TGTGCCAGCAGCCCCGACAAAAACACCGGGGAGCTGTTTTTT. Translated, it gives CASSPDKNTGELFF.

The gene calls are TRBV7-9 and TRBJ2-3; D possibly corresponds to TRBD1 (6 bases). The germline V gene has CDR1 SEHNR and CDR2 FQNEAQ (reference sequence). This CDR3 region has 16 residues. With 7 bases removed from V and 0 bases from J, the gap between germline ends came to 17 bases. The CDR3 here is CASTPVGRGSTDTQYF. CDR3 DNA: TGTGCCAGCACCCCTGTCGGCAGGGGAAGCACAGATACGCAGTATTTT.

CDR3 bases: TGTGCCATCAGTCGGACTAGCGGGAGGCGGGAGACCCAGTACTTC. Translated: CAISRTSGRRETQYF. The J gene is TRBJ2-5, the V gene TRBV10-3, with 14 positions matching TRBD2. The V gene end was trimmed by 5 bases and the J gene end by 5 bases; junction bases not matched to a gene: 4. In germline, CDR1 is ENHRY, CDR2 SYGVKD. This CDR3 has 15 amino acids.

The chain couples TRBV28 to TRBJ1-1; D ambiguous. Germline V gene data show CDR1 as MDHEN and CDR2 as SYDVKM. V was trimmed by 7 bases and J by 4 bases, leaving 10 bases between them. The CDR3 covers 12 residues. Written as DNA, the CDR3 is TGTGCCAGCACTGGTCCAGGCACTGAAGCTTTCTTT. Translation gives CASTGPGTEAFF.

This chain links TRBV10-2 with TRBJ2-3, with 12 bases aligning to TRBD2. There are 18 residues in the CDR3. V shed 7 bases, J shed 1 base, and the junction held 12 bases outside the gene matches. Germline loops: CDR1 WSHSY, CDR2 SAAADI. CDR3 in DNA: TGCGCCAGCACCCCGACTAGCGGGAGAGGTTCCCGCACAGATACGCAGTATTTT. This encodes CASTPTSGRGSRTDTQYF.

V and J are TRBV5-6 and TRBJ2-7; D call uncertain. The CDR3 sequence is 15 residues long. V lost 4 bases, J lost 4 bases, and 18 bases lay in between. Germline values: CDR1 SGHDT, CDR2 YYEEEE. CDR3 amino acids: CASSALFRGLYEQYF. CDR3 DNA sequence: TGTGCCAGCAGCGCCTTATTCCGCGGCCTATACGAGCAGTACTTC.

The J gene is TRBJ2-7, the V gene TRBV7-2, with D unresolved. Germline V gives CDR1 SGHTA, CDR2 FQGNSA. The germline V and J ends were trimmed by 2 bases and 7 bases, with 9 bases remaining between them. There are 12 residues in the CDR3. The CDR3 sequence: CASSLLLEEQYF. CDR3 in DNA: TGTGCCAGCAGCTTACTTCTTGAGGAGCAGTACTTC.

The J gene is TRBJ1-2, the V gene TRBV9; TRBD1 matches 11 bases. The germline V gene has CDR1 SGDLS and CDR2 YYNGEE. The CDR3 is 15 amino acids. Unmatched junction bases numbered 6, after V lost 4 bases and J lost 4 bases. This CDR3 reads CASSSRDRGTYGYTF. The DNA for the CDR3 is TGTGCCAGCAGCTCCCGGGACAGGGGGACCTATGGCTACACCTTC.

The chain employs TRBV2 and TRBJ2-5; 12 bases fit TRBD2. The trim removed 4 bases at V and 5 bases at J, leaving 14 bases unmatched. Germline loops: CDR1 SNHLY, CDR2 FYNNEI. The CDR3 consists of 18 residues. CDR3 DNA: TGTGCCAGCAGTGGCCCGACTAGCGGGAGAGCTTGGGAGGAGACCCAGTACTTC. As protein: CASSGPTSGRAWEETQYF.

The chain links TRBV6-5 to TRBJ2-1; no clear D gene. Germline assignment: CDR1 MNHEY and CDR2 SVGAGI. V was shortened by 5 bases and J by 4 bases, with 9 bases between the two germline ends. The CDR3 runs to 13 residues. The CDR3 loop reads CASSTPWYNEQFF. CDR3 coding DNA: TGTGCCAGCAGTACCCCTTGGTACAATGAGCAGTTCTTC.

The V and J genes are TRBV5-8 and TRBJ2-7; no reliable D call. The germline V gene encodes CDR1 SGHTS and CDR2 YDEGEE. The V end lost 0 bases, the J end lost 3 bases, and 7 bases lay between the germline ends. CDR3 length: 13 residues. In DNA, the CDR3 is TGTGCCAGCAGCTTGGGGCAGGACTACGAGCAGTACTTC. It specifies CASSLGQDYEQYF.

This clone was recorded once. This chain connects TRBV7-3 to TRBJ2-1, with D hard to call. There are 15 residues in the CDR3. The ends were cut back, 4 bases at V and 7 bases at J, with 17 bases in the middle. Per germline, CDR1 SGHTA and CDR2 FQGTGA. The CDR3 spells CASSSRVGPKNEQFF. The CDR3 nucleotides are TGTGCCAGCAGCTCCCGGGTTGGGCCGAAAAATGAGCAGTTCTTC.

The chain couples TRBV9 to TRBJ1-1; D is perhaps TRBD1 (6 bases). The CDR3 runs 13 residues. Germline loops: CDR1 SGDLS, CDR2 YYNGEE. Trimming took off 3 bases at V and 6 bases at J, with 12 bases between the two ends. The CDR3 nucleotides read TGTGCCAGCAGCGCCCGACAGGTTCCTGAAGCTTTCTTT. It yields the protein CASSARQVPEAFF. The variable domain in full, completed from reference TRBV9 and TRBJ1-1, reads DSGVTQTPKHLITATGQRVTLRCSPRSGDLSVYWYQQSLDQGLQFLIQYYNGEERAKGNILERFSAQQFPDLHSELNLSSLELGDSALYFCASSARQVPEAFFGQGTRLTVV.

The chain carries TRBV6-1 and TRBJ1-1, with a tentative D call TRBD1 (6 bases). This CDR3 spans 14 amino acids. Germline CDR1 and CDR2: MNHNS and SASEGT. V lost 8 bases and J 0 bases, leaving 13 bases between the germline ends. In DNA, the CDR3 is TGTGCCAGCCAGACAGGTTGGGTGAACACTGAAGCTTTCTTT. This encodes CASQTGWVNTEAFF.

The chain links TRBV5-1 to TRBJ2-3; TRBD2 agrees at 14 bases. Trimming took 1 base from V and 0 from J; bases not matched to a gene: 7. CDR1 and CDR2 from the germline V gene are SGHRS and YFSETQ. The CDR3 is 19 residues long. This CDR3 reads CASSLSGTSGSGSTDTQYF. In DNA form, the CDR3 reads TGCGCCAGCAGCTTGAGTGGGACTAGCGGGAGCGGGAGCACAGATACGCAGTATTTT.